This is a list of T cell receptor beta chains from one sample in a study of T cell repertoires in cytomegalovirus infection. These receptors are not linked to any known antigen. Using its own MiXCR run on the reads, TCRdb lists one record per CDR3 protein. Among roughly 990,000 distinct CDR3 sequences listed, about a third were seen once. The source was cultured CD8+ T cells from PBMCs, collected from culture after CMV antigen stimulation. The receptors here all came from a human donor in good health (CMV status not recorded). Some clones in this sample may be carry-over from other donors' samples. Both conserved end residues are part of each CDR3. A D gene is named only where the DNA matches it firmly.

CDR3: CASSRQVNTEAFF
V: TRBV4-1
J: TRBJ1-1
length: 13
D: -

CDR3: CASSRQGGQETQYF
V: TRBV27
J: TRBJ2-5
length: 14
D: -

CDR3: CASSPRDSQNTGELFF
V: TRBV6-6
J: TRBJ2-2
length: 16
D: TRBD1

CDR3: CSANRQGQLSRNQPQHF
V: TRBV20-1
J: TRBJ1-5
length: 17
D: TRBD1

CDR3: CASDSPGETQYF
V: TRBV7-9
J: TRBJ2-5
length: 12
D: -

CDR3: CASSYSRQQNTEAFF
V: TRBV6-5
J: TRBJ1-1
length: 15
D: -

CDR3: CASSYLPGQGNEKLFF
V: TRBV6-5
J: TRBJ1-4
length: 16
D: TRBD1

CDR3: CASSGTPGAFF
V: TRBV12-3/TRBV12-4
J: TRBJ1-1
length: 11
D: -

CDR3: CASSQSGASYNEQFF
V: TRBV6-8
J: TRBJ2-1
length: 15
D: TRBD2

CDR3: CASSPSGGANIQYF
V: TRBV7-8
J: TRBJ2-4
length: 14
D: TRBD2

CDR3: CASSTKGRELFF
V: TRBV19
J: TRBJ2-2
length: 12
D: -

CDR3: CASSIGIIDEKLFF
V: TRBV19
J: TRBJ1-4
length: 14
D: -

CDR3: CASSDATGLFF
V: TRBV25-1
J: TRBJ2-1
length: 11
D: TRBD1

CDR3: CASSWNTLYGYTF
V: TRBV7-9
J: TRBJ1-2
length: 13
D: -

CDR3: CASSLSSLSGTDIYGYTF
V: TRBV27
J: TRBJ1-2
length: 18
D: -

CDR3: CASSEAQLGKPQHF
V: TRBV6-1
J: TRBJ1-5
length: 14
D: -

CDR3: CASSPSGGNEQYF
V: TRBV18
J: TRBJ2-7
length: 13
D: TRBD2

CDR3: CASSLSSKHSGNTIYF
V: TRBV11-1
J: TRBJ1-3
length: 16
D: -

CDR3: CASSPRRSGNTIYF
V: TRBV6-6
J: TRBJ1-3
length: 14
D: -

CDR3: CAISTGTELYNEQFF
V: TRBV10-3
J: TRBJ2-1
length: 15
D: TRBD1

CDR3: CASSPRRPEQFF
V: TRBV14
J: TRBJ2-1
length: 12
D: -

CDR3: CASCLEGGPENTEAFF
V: TRBV18
J: TRBJ1-1
length: 16
D: -

CDR3: CSARDWGPAGVEETQYF
V: TRBV20-1
J: TRBJ2-5
length: 17
D: TRBD2

CDR3: CASSLAGFFTDTQYF
V: TRBV18
J: TRBJ2-3
length: 15
D: TRBD2

CDR3: CASSLDRGLGTEAFF
V: TRBV7-6
J: TRBJ1-1
length: 15
D: TRBD1

CDR3: CASTVDGATDTQYF
V: TRBV6-2/TRBV6-3
J: TRBJ2-3
length: 14
D: -

CDR3: CANGDRETGGYTF
V: TRBV7-9
J: TRBJ1-2
length: 13
D: TRBD1

CDR3: CASSLGGQHRYF
V: TRBV7-9
J: TRBJ2-5
length: 12
D: TRBD1

CDR3: CATSPRGSHNEQFF
V: TRBV15
J: TRBJ2-1
length: 14
D: -

CDR3: CASISPGPPRGYTF
V: TRBV27
J: TRBJ1-2
length: 14
D: -

CDR3: CASSDQLATYNEQFF
V: TRBV2
J: TRBJ2-1
length: 15
D: TRBD2

CDR3: CATSRDNSGANVLTF
V: TRBV6-1
J: TRBJ2-6
length: 15
D: -

CDR3: CASSQELGDEQFF
V: TRBV4-2
J: TRBJ2-1
length: 13
D: -

CDR3: CATSDPDRDPSTDTQYF
V: TRBV24-1
J: TRBJ2-3
length: 17
D: TRBD1

CDR3: CASQRQPSSETQYF
V: TRBV11-2
J: TRBJ2-5
length: 14
D: -

CDR3: CASSLPPNVYVEQFF
V: TRBV27
J: TRBJ2-1
length: 15
D: -

CDR3: CASRNGGGGRDEKLFF
V: TRBV27
J: TRBJ1-4
length: 16
D: -

CDR3: CASTSGSGELFF
V: TRBV12-3/TRBV12-4
J: TRBJ2-2
length: 12
D: -

CDR3: CASSVTGRQETQYF
V: TRBV9
J: TRBJ2-5
length: 14
D: TRBD1

CDR3: CASRGLQGINTGELFF
V: TRBV7-9
J: TRBJ2-2
length: 16
D: TRBD1

CDR3: CASSVGLGPGETQYF
V: TRBV9
J: TRBJ2-5
length: 15
D: -

CDR3: CASSEAENIQYF
V: TRBV6-1
J: TRBJ2-4
length: 12
D: -

CDR3: CASSWGDRSPEAFF
V: TRBV10-2
J: TRBJ1-1
length: 14
D: TRBD1

CDR3: CATSDLGRTNTGELFF
V: TRBV24-1
J: TRBJ2-2
length: 16
D: -

CDR3: CASSLGGGRADTQYF
V: TRBV7-4
J: TRBJ2-3
length: 15
D: TRBD2